The 8 T cell receptor beta chains listed next were all sequenced from one sample in a study of patients and donors after allogeneic stem cell transplantation. TCRdb fed the RT-PCR reads into MiXCR, producing one record per CDR3 protein. The data hold about a million distinct CDR3 sequences, with more than 15% observed a single time. Sequenced input: blood, either unsorted or a sorted T cell fraction (not recorded which). The receptors were sampled from a human donor who was either an allogeneic HSCT recipient or a stem cell or donor lymphocyte infusion donor (not recorded which). It is not recorded whose cells these are; they may come from a transplant donor.

This clonotype occurred once. V usage is TRBV27 and J usage is TRBJ1-5; tentative D call: TRBD1 (6 bases). Germline CDR1 MNHEY, CDR2 SMNVEV (reference sequence). The CDR3 is 17 residues long. V lost 5 bases, J lost 5 bases, and 22 bases lay in between. CDR3 region: CASSPSGGLPTYQPQHF. CDR3 DNA: TGTGCCAGCAGTCCTAGCGGGGGGCTCCCGACCTATCAGCCCCAGCATTTT.

This chain uses TRBV24-1 with TRBJ2-2, with no clear D. The germline V gene has CDR1 KGHDR and CDR2 SFDVKD. The CDR3 has 15 residues. Trimming cost V 0 bases and J 1 base, with 5 bases left between them. Here the CDR3 DNA reads TGTGCCACCAGTGATTTGAGACAGAACACCGGGGAGCTGTTTTTT. This gives the protein CATSDLRQNTGELFF.

There are a few counts of this clonotype. The genes are TRBV5-1 and TRBJ1-1; D is unresolved. The CDR3 is made up of 15 amino acids. V shed 3 bases and J shed 1 base, with 13 bases lying between them. The germline gives CDR1 SGHRS, CDR2 YFSETQ. CDR3 in amino acids: CASSYNSKGNTEAFF. In DNA form, the CDR3 reads TGCGCCAGCAGCTACAATTCAAAGGGGAACACTGAAGCTTTCTTT.

The rearrangement uses TRBV29-1 and TRBJ1-2; D is ambiguous. Germline V CDR1 and CDR2: SQVTM, ANQGSEA. This CDR3 comprises 11 residues. Trimming left V 7 bases short and J 8 bases short, with 14 bases between. The CDR3 is CSALGERGYTF. The CDR3 nucleotides are TGCAGCGCTCTGGGAGAGCGAGGCTACACCTTC.

This chain joins TRBV29-1 and TRBJ1-1; no clear D gene. Germline V CDR1 and CDR2: SQVTM, ANQGSEA. This CDR3 has 13 amino acids. Between the trimmed V and J ends, which lost 7 bases and 2 bases, there was a span of 14 bases. CDR3 sequence: CSAGPESNTEAFF. The CDR3 DNA reads TGCAGCGCTGGGCCAGAGAGCAACACTGAAGCTTTCTTT. The full variable domain, in which reference TRBV29-1 and TRBJ1-1 provide the parts outside the CDR3, is SAVISQKPSRDICQRGTSLTIQCQVDSQVTMMFWYRQQPGQSLTLIATANQGSEATYESGFVIDKFPISRPNLTFSTLTVSNMSPEDSSIYLCSAGPESNTEAFFGQGTRLTVV.

This clonotype was seen a few times. The V and J genes are TRBV9 and TRBJ1-6; D may be TRBD1 (5 bases). CDR3 length: 15 amino acids. The V gene's germline CDR1 is SGDLS and CDR2 YYNGEE. V was clipped by 4 bases and J by 9 bases, with 17 bases between them. This chain's CDR3 is CASSSPGPGGSPLHF. The CDR3, as DNA: TGTGCCAGCAGCTCCCCCGGGCCCGGGGGTTCACCCCTCCACTTT.

The chain joins TRBV10-3 to TRBJ2-1, with 7 nucleotides matching TRBD2. V gave up 7 bases and J gave up 1 base; unmatched junction bases: 10. The germline gives CDR1 ENHRY, CDR2 SYGVKD. The CDR3 loop spans 16 amino acids. The CDR3 loop reads CAITESKGGSYNEQFF. The CDR3 coding sequence is TGTGCCATCACCGAGTCTAAGGGAGGGTCCTACAATGAGCAGTTCTTC.

This rearrangement joins TRBV12-3 or TRBV12-4 to TRBJ2-7, with 10 bases aligning to TRBD1. V shed 8 bases and J 5 bases; nucleotides not matched to a gene: 6. The CDR3 loop spans 13 amino acids. This CDR3 reads CASERQGANEQYF. The CDR3 DNA sequence: TGTGCCAGCGAACGACAGGGGGCGAACGAGCAGTACTTC.